This entry concerns a single T cell receptor beta chain. What it binds is not known. The data stem from a study of molecular identifiers for immune sequencing clone quantification. General study findings and limits: Highly expanded clone sizes could end up underestimated if a barcode were shared by identical TCR molecules.

Previously reported methods and listed TCR primers produced the bulk TCR libraries. TCRdb redid the calling of the PCR reads with MiXCR, one entry per CDR3 protein. The table includes about 320,000 distinct CDR3 sequences, 20% to 25% detected once. The CDR3 has 15 residues. V lost 0 bases, J lost 7 bases, and 6 bases stayed unmatched. CDR1 is LGHDT, CDR2 YNNKEL, per germline (reference sequence). This chain connects TRBV3-1 to TRBJ2-1, with 7 positions matching TRBD2. Sequenced: naive CD8+ T cells from blood, with Jurkat cell RNA spiked in. The subset here: FACS-sorted CD8+CD4-CCR7+CD45RA+ naive T cells. The clonotype originates from a human donor in good health. Some libraries in this study had Jurkat cell RNA spiked in. The CDR3 loop is CASSQDWGGVNEQFF. CDR3 coding DNA: TGTGCCAGCAGCCAAGATTGGGGGGGTGTGAATGAGCAGTTCTTC.